This T cell receptor (beta chain) was sequenced for a study of regulatory T cells in long-lasting Graves disease (dated by TCRdb to the early 2020s). In terms of the full investigation: In the newly diagnosed Graves' disease group, patients had been taking antithyroid drugs for less than 3 months. This study used TCR sequencing and RNA sequencing of peripheral blood to compare persistent Graves' disease patients against newly diagnosed Graves' disease patients. The study took place in China and was registered as a clinical trial. A total of roughly 35 samples underwent TCR sequencing: 13 from persistent and roughly 20 from newly diagnosed Graves' disease patients.

Including the terminal cysteine and phenylalanine, the CDR3 comprises 14 residues. Only CDR3 DNA remains: 42 bases, in frame from the first base. CDR1 and CDR2 are read off the germline V gene (reference sequence) as SGHAT and FQDESV. V lost 5 bases and J lost 8 bases, and the count of bases not matched to a germline gene is 7. What the time point label conveys for this sample: newly diagnosed GD, antithyroid drugs for less than 3 months. For both TCR sequencing and RNA sequencing, RNA was extracted from PBMCs in TRIzol. The diagnosis of Graves' disease followed American Thyroid Association guidelines. The patients came from an endocrinology department in Xi'an, China. Each patient gave around 9.2 milliliters of peripheral blood, collected in an EDTA anticoagulant tube. Ficoll Paque Plus density gradient separation was used to isolate PBMCs, and no additional T cell sorting was done. An Agilent 2100 Bioanalyzer and agarose gel were used to check RNA quality, and a NanoDrop 2000 was used to measure RNA concentration.

Overall study outcomes, separate from this receptor: Only the TCR beta chain was sequenced and analyzed. Persistent disease showed preferential use of TRBV28, TRBJ1-2 and TRBJ2-5, whereas newly diagnosed disease favored TRBV20-1 and TRBJ2-1. A larger number of public clonotypes was shared among persistent patients (about 2,700) than among newly diagnosed patients (around 880). The authors noted that the small sample size was a limitation that may lower accuracy. Only peripheral blood was studied, because thyroid tissue, the primary lesion, was inaccessible. Compared with newly diagnosed patients, persistent Graves' disease patients had lower TCR Shannon entropy and fewer highly expanded clones, which suggests clonal expansion.

The receptor library was made with multiplex PCR. TCRdb names Illumina HiSeq 4000 as the instrument used. TCR beta libraries were built with iRepertoire HTBI primers and Arm-PCR amplification of CDR3 regions. Before sequencing, the PCR products underwent gel purification. The authors processed their data as follows. A total of under 80 TRBV and 14 TRBJ segments were identified across samples and were used for gene usage analysis of CDR3 amino acid clonotypes. COPE and FqMerger were used to merge the filtered high-quality paired reads into contigs. BLAST was used to align contigs to IMGT TRBV, TRBD and TRBJ reference genes, and CDR3 was defined according to IMGT. Clonotypes above 0.1% frequency were classified as highly expanded clones. Shannon entropy was used to measure repertoire diversity, and the Gini coefficient was used to measure V-J evenness. Public clonotypes were defined as clonotypes shared by more than one individual. Clones were called with MiXCR by TCRdb after fastp trimmed the public reads at Q25, and only in-frame beta chains were retained. Each entry merges the rows of one CDR3 protein and shows their most common DNA and genes. TCRdb, not the authors, supplied the V and J calls. The sample table holds around 320,000 distinct CDR3 sequences, of which around 17% were seen once. The ten biggest clones cover 30% of the sample.

In the case of this clonotype: Which antigen it targets is not known. No base quality values were provided; no much bigger clone lies one nucleotide off.

This same sample was also taken into another study, of T cells in Graves' hyperthyroidism and ophthalmopathy. Looking at the second paper: Stable Graves' hyperthyroidism was defined as the absence of progression to ophthalmopathy over 18 months of follow-up. Hyperthyroidism patients were newly diagnosed, with disease duration under 2 months, and aged 18 to 65 years. Patients with uncontrolled infections, other autoimmune diseases, pregnancy or lactation were excluded. Diagnoses relied on clinical symptoms, serum thyroxine and TRAb, thyroid ultrasound and orbital computed tomography. For the first round of RT-PCR on the TCR CDR3, the HTBI primer set was used together with the Qiagen OneStep RT-PCR kit. Blood samples also contained most of the expanded thyroid clonotypes (frequency above 0.001), which suggests that blood repertoires may reflect thyroid immune responses. A model built on a 13 V-J signature distinguished ophthalmopathy from stable hyperthyroidism, reaching roughly 88% sensitivity and about 81% specificity in cross-validation and 80%/75% in testing. During validation, the model predicted progression to ophthalmopathy a median of approximately six months ahead of onset, with around 71% sensitivity and 72.22% specificity. To identify TCR V-J signatures that set the groups apart, the researchers used a discovery cohort of more than 95 patients, made up of 43 with Graves' ophthalmopathy and about 60 with stable Graves' hyperthyroidism. Prospective prediction of ophthalmopathy was tested in an independent validation cohort consisting of 18 to 20 hyperthyroidism patients and 15 to 17 patients who later progressed to ophthalmopathy. For training and testing, the approximately 92 patients in the discovery cohort were randomly divided in a 7:3 ratio. In addition, the study compared T-cell repertoires in thyroid tissue and in blood from a handful of Graves' hyperthyroidism patients. After sampling, hyperthyroidism patients received methimazole starting at 30 mg daily, and ophthalmopathy patients received high-dose intravenous methylprednisolone. The libraries were constructed in a second round of multiplex PCR and then size-selected and purified. The libraries were sequenced on an Illumina HiSeq2000 using paired-end 100 bp reads. SOAPnuke was used to process the raw data, throwing out any read that contained adapters or uncalled bases, had a mean Phred below 15, or lacked an exact constant-primer or identifier match. High-quality paired reads were merged with COPE v1.2.5, and unique nucleotide sequences were defined as clonotypes. Clonotypes were aligned to IMGT TRBV, TRBD and TRBJ reference segments using MiTCR v1.1. Only V-J combinations with frequency above 0.0001, covering approximately 99% of repertoires, were analysed. The TCS score was defined as F50 (clonal expansion) divided by E x V (chaos), with BLOSUM62-based TCRdist calculated between CDR3 peptides within each V-J. Welch's t-statistics and random forest reduced approximately 520 V-J features to under 15, which were used in a naive Bayes classifier (R e1071). Sample size was not statistically predetermined, and blinding of investigators to group allocation was not performed. The paper describes TCR Vbeta CDR3 sequencing of some 130 peripheral blood samples, made up of 40 to 45 ophthalmopathy patients, 70 to 80 hyperthyroidism patients and about 17 progressor patients.

The V gene is TRBV11-1 and the J gene is TRBJ2-1; 9 middle bases align to TRBD2. The receptor comes from a man in his forties with Graves disease. Donor details come from another sample of the same person, matched by shared clones. Sequences were derived from peripheral blood mononuclear cells (PBMCs), sampled at new diagnosis, from a patient treated with antithyroid drugs. The sequenced DNA is TGTGCCAGCAGCCTCTGGACTAGCGTCTATGAGCAGTTCTTC. This yields the protein CASSLWTSVYEQFF.